The 28 T cell receptor beta chains below were found in one sample sequenced in a study of tumor-infiltrating lymphocytes in localized non-small cell lung cancer. TCRdb's copy holds only in-frame clones and misses some; the assay was immunoSEQ multiplex PCR. The repertoire holds approximately 14,000 clones, with approximately 73% as singletons. The source material was uninvolved lung tissue not adjacent to the tumor. These receptor sequences come from a human donor with non-small cell lung cancer.

This chain uses TRBV7-2 with TRBJ2-7; 7 nucleotides line up with TRBD2. CDR3 length: 14 residues. Trimming cost V 4 bases and J 2 bases; bases outside gene matches: 5. Germline-derived CDR1 and CDR2 are SGHTA and FQGNSA. The CDR3 sequence is CASSSRGGAYEQYF. CDR3 nucleotide sequence: TGTGCCAGCAGCTCCCGCGGGGGAGCCTACGAGCAGTACTTC.

This sequence joins TRBV7-2 and TRBJ2-5; tentative D call: TRBD2 (6 bases). CDR1 is SGHTA and CDR2 is FQGNSA in the germline V gene. V was cut by 5 bases and J by 4 bases, with 14 bases left in between. This CDR3 comprises 14 residues. The CDR3 region has the DNA TGTGCCAGCAGCCGAAACCAGGGAGGAGAGACCCAGTACTTC. This gives the protein CASSRNQGGETQYF.

The gene calls are TRBV25-1 and TRBJ1-2, with D hard to call. The V end was cut by 4 bases, the J end by 4 bases, with 10 bases between. CDR3 length: 13 amino acids. The germline CDR1 and CDR2 sequences are MGHDK and SYGVNS. The CDR3 DNA reads as TGTGCCAGCAGTGCAAGCGGCACCTATGGCTACACCTTC. Translation gives CASSASGTYGYTF.

The CDR3 spells CSVDWGRIDGYTF. DNA of the CDR3: TGCAGCGTTGATTGGGGGCGGATCGATGGCTACACCTTC. The V call is TRBV29-1, the J call TRBJ1-2, with TRBD1 as a possible D gene (6 bases). The CDR3 spans 13 residues. CDR1 is SQVTM, CDR2 ANQGSEA, per germline. V was trimmed by 3 bases and J by 6 bases, leaving 14 bases between them.

The chain combines TRBV7-3 with TRBJ2-5, with 11 bases aligning to TRBD2. Trimming took 2 bases from V and 1 from J; bases not matched to a gene: 6. The CDR3 runs to 17 residues. Germline lookup yields CDR1 SGHTA and CDR2 FQGTGA. This chain's CDR3 is CASSLGLAGGPQETQYF. The CDR3 DNA reads TGTGCCAGCAGCTTAGGCCTAGCGGGGGGCCCCCAAGAGACCCAGTACTTC.

Relative to its sample, this clone is medium-sized. The chain joins TRBV23-1 to TRBJ1-2; no clear D gene. TRBV23-1 carries the ORF label, with uncertain function. The CDR3 runs to 12 residues. The V end was cut by 3 bases, the J end by 2 bases, with 4 bases between. The CDR3 region is CASSQSNYGYTF. The CDR3, as DNA: TGCGCCAGCAGTCAGTCCAACTATGGCTACACCTTC.

The V and J genes are TRBV2 and TRBJ1-3; D is undetermined. Germline V gene lookup returns CDR1 SNHLY and CDR2 FYNNEI. The CDR3 extends over 14 amino acids. V shed 3 bases and J shed 2 bases, with 8 bases lying between them. Here the CDR3 reads CASSDGRTGNTIYF. CDR3 coding DNA: TGTGCCAGCAGTGACGGCAGGACTGGAAACACCATATATTTT.

The gene calls are TRBV5-5 and TRBJ1-5, with D possibly being TRBD1 (5 bases). The CDR3 runs 15 residues. Germline assignment: CDR1 SGHKS and CDR2 YYEKEE (reference sequence). The V end was cut by 0 bases, the J end by 0 bases, with 7 bases between. CDR3 loop: CASSLAGISNQPQHF. The CDR3 DNA reads as TGTGCCAGCAGCTTGGCAGGGATTAGCAATCAGCCCCAGCATTTT.

The chain combines TRBV7-9 with TRBJ1-3; D gene ambiguous. Germline CDR1 is SEHNR and CDR2 is FQNEAQ (reference sequence). This CDR3 spans 14 amino acids. The V end lost 5 bases, the J end lost 0 bases, and 8 bases lay between the germline ends. CDR3 sequence (DNA): TGTGCCAGCAGCCCCCGATACTCTGGAAACACCATATATTTT. It translates to CASSPRYSGNTIYF.

V and J are TRBV5-6 and TRBJ1-6; 7 bases map to TRBD1. There are 13 residues in the CDR3. CDR1 is SGHDT and CDR2 is YYEEEE in the germline V gene. With 5 bases clipped from V and 6 bases from J, the junction kept 2 bases outside the gene matches. The CDR3 spells CASSQGVNSPLHF. The CDR3 nucleotides read TGTGCCAGCAGTCAGGGGGTTAATTCACCCCTCCACTTT.

This chain uses TRBV4-3 with TRBJ1-2; a weak D match, TRBD1 (5 bases). V lost 0 bases to trimming and J lost 2 bases, with 10 bases between them. The CDR3 length is 15 residues. CDR1 LGHNA and CDR2 YSLEER come from the germline V gene. CDR3 residues: CASSQDLGGNYGYTF. The CDR3 DNA follows: TGCGCCAGCAGCCAAGATCTCGGGGGAAACTATGGCTACACCTTC.

V usage is TRBV11-2 and J usage is TRBJ2-1; 11 positions agree with TRBD2. Germline V gene data show CDR1 as SGHAT and CDR2 as FQNNGV. Germline trimming cut 2 bases from V and 3 bases from J; bases unmatched to any gene: 0. This CDR3 is 15 amino acids long. The CDR3 sequence: CASSLTSGSYNEQFF. CDR3 bases: TGTGCCAGCAGCTTAACTAGCGGGAGCTACAATGAGCAGTTCTTC.

V and J are TRBV5-8 and TRBJ2-6, with D tentatively TRBD2 (6 bases). V was cut by 4 bases and J by 1 base, with 21 bases left in between. The V gene's germline CDR1 is SGHTS and CDR2 YDEGEE. The CDR3 totals 19 residues. The CDR3 protein is CASSTAGRYMRSGANVLTF. The CDR3 coding sequence is TGTGCCAGCAGCACAGCCGGGAGATACATGAGGTCTGGGGCCAACGTCCTGACTTTC.

The rearrangement uses TRBV10-3 and TRBJ1-3; no clear D. Trimming pared 8 bases from V and 0 bases from J, leaving 8 bases between. The CDR3 totals 13 residues. Germline CDR1 is ENHRY and CDR2 is SYGVKD. CDR3 protein: CAISPISGNTIYF. CDR3 nucleotides: TGTGCCATCTCCCCGATCTCTGGAAACACCATATATTTT.

As for this clone: The junction departs from the called germline gene at one end, perhaps through a read error. The chain is built from TRBV7-2 and TRBJ2-7; D is possibly TRBD1 or TRBD2 (6 bases each). The CDR3 contains 18 residues. Germline assignment: CDR1 SGHTA and CDR2 FQGNSA. CDR3 sequence: CASTLRSHSGGGSYEQYF. CDR3 coding DNA: TGTGCCAGCACCTTAAGGTCACACAGCGGAGGGGGCTCCTACGAGCAGTACTTC.

V and J are TRBV19 and TRBJ1-1, with D hard to call. V lost 0 bases and J 3 bases, leaving 8 bases between the germline ends. CDR1 and CDR2 from the germline V gene are LNHDA and SQIVND (reference sequence). The CDR3 totals 14 residues. The CDR3 sequence: CASSIDYGDTEAFF. The CDR3 region has the DNA TGTGCCAGTAGTATAGATTACGGGGACACTGAAGCTTTCTTT.

This clone is termed medium-sized. The chain couples TRBV10-3 to TRBJ2-7; tentatively, D is TRBD1 (7 bases). The germline V gene encodes CDR1 ENHRY and CDR2 SYGVKD. With 4 bases removed from V and 6 bases from J, the gap between germline ends came to 13 bases. This CDR3 is 13 amino acids long. The DNA for the CDR3 is TGTGCCATCAGTGGACTTCAGGGGGGCGAGCAGTACGTC. It codes for CAISGLQGGEQYV.

V and J are TRBV7-2 and TRBJ1-4, with a weak D call TRBD1 (6 bases). Per the germline V gene, CDR1 is SGHTA and CDR2 is FQGNSA. There are 13 residues in the CDR3. Trimming stripped 5 bases from V and 4 bases from J, with 8 bases between. The CDR3 loop reads CASSRDNNEKLFF. As DNA, the CDR3 is TGTGCCAGCAGCCGGGACAATAATGAAAAACTGTTTTTT.

The chain uses TRBV21-1 and TRBJ1-1; the D call of TRBD1 is as the table states it, not checked on the DNA. TRBV21-1 is marked as a pseudogene. The CDR3 is made up of 18 amino acids. For the CDR3, the DNA is TGTGCCAGCAGCAAAGAGGGGGCGACAGGGGGCGCGAGCACTGAAGCTTTCTTT. Protein: CASSKEGATGGASTEAFF.

The chain links TRBV29-1 to TRBJ2-6; no reliable D call. This CDR3 spans 15 amino acids. Germline V gene lookup returns CDR1 SQVTM and CDR2 ANQGSEA. Trimming shortened V by 1 base and J by 0 bases, and 7 bases separated the two germline ends. CDR3 amino acids: CSVEGRSSGANVLTF. CDR3 nucleotides: TGCAGCGTTGAAGGCAGGTCCTCTGGGGCCAACGTCCTGACTTTC. The full variable domain, with the rest looked up from reference TRBV29-1 and TRBJ2-6, is SAVISQKPSRDICQRGTSLTIQCQVDSQVTMMFWYRQQPGQSLTLIATANQGSEATYESGFVIDKFPISRPNLTFSTLTVSNMSPEDSSIYLCSVEGRSSGANVLTFGAGSRLTVL.

The CDR3 coding sequence is TGTGCCAGCAGCTTAGCAGGCCGGGGTTTGACTGAAGCTTTCTTT. Amino acid sequence: CASSLAGRGLTEAFF. The rearrangement links TRBV7-2 to TRBJ1-1; D remains ambiguous. Trimming removed 0 bases at V and 5 bases at J, with 13 bases between. Per germline, CDR1 SGHTA and CDR2 FQGNSA. This CDR3 contains 15 residues.

The genes are TRBV30 and TRBJ2-7; D may be TRBD2 (7 bases). Trimming stripped 0 bases from V and 1 base from J, with 10 bases between. Germline lookup yields CDR1 GTSNPN and CDR2 SVGIG (reference sequence). The CDR3 loop spans 14 amino acids. The CDR3 sequence: CAWSVGGASYEQYF. DNA for the CDR3: TGTGCCTGGAGTGTAGGGGGGGCTTCCTACGAGCAGTACTTC.

This sequence joins TRBV28 and TRBJ2-2, with unresolved D. From germline, CDR1 is MDHEN and CDR2 SYDVKM. The CDR3 contains 14 residues. V gave up 7 bases and J gave up 11 bases, with 20 bases separating them. In nucleotides, the CDR3 is TGTGCCAGCACCAACCCGGCGTTTACGGTCGAGCTGTTTTTT. Amino acids: CASTNPAFTVELFF.

V is TRBV19 and J is TRBJ2-1; D is perhaps TRBD1 or TRBD2 (5 bases each). CDR1 and CDR2 (germline): LNHDA, SQIVND (reference sequence). V shed 8 bases and J shed 2 bases, with 10 bases lying between them. The CDR3 is 13 amino acids. The CDR3 loop reads CASGDGAYNEQFF. CDR3 nucleotide sequence: TGTGCCAGTGGGGACGGTGCCTACAATGAGCAGTTCTTC.

This clone was recorded once. The chain employs TRBV4-1 and TRBJ1-2, with D unresolved. The CDR3 has 15 residues. Trimming left V 7 bases short and J 0 bases short, with 15 bases between. In germline, CDR1 is MGHRA, CDR2 YSYEKL. This CDR3 is CASTRSQDPNYGYTF. DNA for the CDR3: TGCGCCAGCACCCGGAGCCAAGACCCTAACTATGGCTACACCTTC.

This chain joins TRBV7-2 and TRBJ1-5; perhaps TRBD1 as D (5 bases). The germline CDR1 and CDR2 sequences are SGHTA and FQGNSA. With 6 bases removed from V and 3 bases from J, the gap between germline ends came to 12 bases. This CDR3 is built from 14 residues. CDR3 region: CASSRDRNNQPQHF. CDR3 nucleotide sequence: TGTGCCAGCAGTCGGGACCGCAACAATCAGCCCCAGCATTTT. The full variable domain, its missing parts supplied by reference TRBV7-2 and TRBJ1-5, is GAGVSQSPSNKVTEKGKDVELRCDPISGHTALYWYRQSLGQGLEFLIYFQGNSAPDKSGLPSDRFSAERTGGSVSTLTIQRTQQEDSAVYLCASSRDRNNQPQHFGDGTRLSIL.

The chain combines TRBV5-1 with TRBJ2-6; 13 bases align to TRBD2. Germline V gives CDR1 SGHRS, CDR2 YFSETQ. CDR3 length: 17 amino acids. The ends lost 3 bases at V and 3 bases at J; junction bases unmatched: 3. The chain's CDR3 is CASSSGTSGIGANVLTF. CDR3 DNA: TGCGCCAGCAGCTCCGGGACTAGCGGGATTGGGGCCAACGTCCTGACTTTC.

This rearrangement joins TRBV5-1 to TRBJ1-1; D is perhaps TRBD1 (6 bases). The germline V and J ends were trimmed by 4 bases and 4 bases, with 14 bases remaining between them. CDR3 length: 14 residues. Germline CDR1 and CDR2: SGHRS and YFSETQ. The CDR3, as DNA: TGCGCCAGCAGCACACAGGGAGAGGGCACTGAAGCTTTCTTT. Translation gives CASSTQGEGTEAFF.